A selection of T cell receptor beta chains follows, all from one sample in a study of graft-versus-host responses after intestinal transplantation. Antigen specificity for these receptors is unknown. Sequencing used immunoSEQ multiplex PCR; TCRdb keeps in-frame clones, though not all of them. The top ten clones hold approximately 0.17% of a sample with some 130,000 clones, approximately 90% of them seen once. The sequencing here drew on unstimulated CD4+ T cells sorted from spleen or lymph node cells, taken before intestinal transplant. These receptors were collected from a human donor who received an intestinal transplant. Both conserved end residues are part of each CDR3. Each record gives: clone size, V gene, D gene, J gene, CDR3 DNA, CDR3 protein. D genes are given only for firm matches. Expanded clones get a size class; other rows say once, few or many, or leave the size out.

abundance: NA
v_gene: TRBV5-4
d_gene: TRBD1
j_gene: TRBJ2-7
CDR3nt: TGTGCCAGCAGCACGGGACAGGGTTACGAGCAGTACTTC
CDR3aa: CASSTGQGYEQYF

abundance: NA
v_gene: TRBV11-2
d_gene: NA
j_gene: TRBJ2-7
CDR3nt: TGTGCCAGCGTCTTCTGGGGGGCCGGGGAGCAGTACTTC
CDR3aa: CASVFWGAGEQYF

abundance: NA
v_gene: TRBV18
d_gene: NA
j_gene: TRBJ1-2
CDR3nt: TGTGCCAGCTCACCAGGCCTCGACATAGACTATGGCTACACCTTC
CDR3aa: CASSPGLDIDYGYTF

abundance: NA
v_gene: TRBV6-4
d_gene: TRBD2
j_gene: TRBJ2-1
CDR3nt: TGTGCCAGCAGTGACTCGACGGGGGGTTACTACAATGAGCAGTTCTTC
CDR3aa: CASSDSTGGYYNEQFF

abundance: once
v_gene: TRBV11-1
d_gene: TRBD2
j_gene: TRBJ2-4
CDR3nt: TGTGCCAGCAGCTTTAGCGGGGGGCATAAAAACATTCAGTACTTC
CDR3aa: CASSFSGGHKNIQYF

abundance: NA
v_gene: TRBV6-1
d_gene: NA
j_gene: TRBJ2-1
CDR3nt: TGTGCCAGCAGGGCGTACAATGAGCAGTTCTTC
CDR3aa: CASRAYNEQFF

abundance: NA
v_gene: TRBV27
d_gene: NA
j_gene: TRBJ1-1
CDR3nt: TGTGCCAGCAGCCCCCGGGAGAATAGTGAAGCTTTCTTT
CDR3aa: CASSPRENSEAFF

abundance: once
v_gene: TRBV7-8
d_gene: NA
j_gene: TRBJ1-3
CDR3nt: TGTGCCAGCAGCTTGGGCCCTAGGGGGGGTATGGGAAACACCATATATTTT
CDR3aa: CASSLGPRGGMGNTIYF

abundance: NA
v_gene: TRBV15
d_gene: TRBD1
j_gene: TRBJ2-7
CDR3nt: TGTGCCACCAGCAATCTCCGGGACAGGGACGGCGAGCAGTACTTC
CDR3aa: CATSNLRDRDGEQYF

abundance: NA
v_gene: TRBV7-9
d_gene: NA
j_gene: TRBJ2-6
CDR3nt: TGTGCCAGCAGTCTTGGGGCCAACGTCCTGACTTTC
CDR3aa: CASSLGANVLTF

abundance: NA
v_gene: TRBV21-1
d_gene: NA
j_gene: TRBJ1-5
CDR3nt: TGTGCCAGCACCCTCAATCCGGACAAGGGCAATAGTAATCAGCCCCAGCATTTT
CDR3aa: CASTLNPDKGNSNQPQHF

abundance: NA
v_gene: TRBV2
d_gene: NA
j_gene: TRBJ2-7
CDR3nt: TGTGCCAGCAGGGAAGGGTTCTCCGAGCAGTACTTC
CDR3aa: CASREGFSEQYF

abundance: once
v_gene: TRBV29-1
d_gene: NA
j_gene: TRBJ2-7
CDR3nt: TGCAGCGTTGAATATTTTAAAGTAGGAGGGAGACGGTCCTACGAGCAGTACTTC
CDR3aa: CSVEYFKVGGRRSYEQYF

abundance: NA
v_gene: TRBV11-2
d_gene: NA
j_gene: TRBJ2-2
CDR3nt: TGTGCCAGCAGCTTACAGAACACCGGGGAGCTGTTTTTT
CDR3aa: CASSLQNTGELFF

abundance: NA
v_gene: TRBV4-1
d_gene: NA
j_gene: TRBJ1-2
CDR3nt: TGCGCCAGCGCCGTCTGGGGGGGCGCGGGGTATGGCTACACCTTC
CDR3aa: CASAVWGGAGYGYTF

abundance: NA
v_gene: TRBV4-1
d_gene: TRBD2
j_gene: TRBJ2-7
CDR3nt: TGCGCCAGCAGCCAATTAGCGGGGGAATTCTACGAGCAGTACTTC
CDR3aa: CASSQLAGEFYEQYF

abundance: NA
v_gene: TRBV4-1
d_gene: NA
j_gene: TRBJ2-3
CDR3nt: TGCGCCAGCAGCCAGGAGGGATCCGGCAGAGATACGCAGTATTTT
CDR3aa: CASSQEGSGRDTQYF

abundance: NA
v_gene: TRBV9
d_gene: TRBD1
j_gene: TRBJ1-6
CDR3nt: TGTGCCAGCAGCACCCGACAGGGCCCTCCGGGGGCCCTCCACTTT
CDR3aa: CASSTRQGPPGALHF

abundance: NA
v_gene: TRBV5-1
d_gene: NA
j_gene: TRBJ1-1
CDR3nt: TGCGCCAGCAGCTTGGGGGGGCCCACATCCCAAGCTTTCTTT
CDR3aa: CASSLGGPTSQAFF

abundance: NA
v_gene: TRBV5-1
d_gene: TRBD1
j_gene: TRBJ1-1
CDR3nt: TGCGCCAGCAGCGTACAGGGGGGGAACACTGAAGCTTTCTTT
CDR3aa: CASSVQGGNTEAFF

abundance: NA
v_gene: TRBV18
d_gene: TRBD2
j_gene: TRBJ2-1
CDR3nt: TGTGCCAGCTCACCGGGCGGGGGGGGCCGCTACAATGAGCAGTTCTTC
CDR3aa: CASSPGGGGRYNEQFF

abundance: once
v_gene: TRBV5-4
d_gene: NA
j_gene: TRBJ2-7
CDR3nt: TGTGCCAGCAGCTCCCTCCCGGGGCCCTACGAGCAGTACTTC
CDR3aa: CASSSLPGPYEQYF

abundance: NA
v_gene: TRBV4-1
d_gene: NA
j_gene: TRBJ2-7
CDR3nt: TGCGCCAGCAGCCATGACGCTGCCGAATCCTACGAGCAGTACTTC
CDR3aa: CASSHDAAESYEQYF

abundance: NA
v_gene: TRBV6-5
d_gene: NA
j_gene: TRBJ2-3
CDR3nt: TGTGCCAGCAGTCCAGACCTCAGCACAGATACGCAGTATTTT
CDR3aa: CASSPDLSTDTQYF

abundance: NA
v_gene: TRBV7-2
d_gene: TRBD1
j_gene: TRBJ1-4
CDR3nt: TGTGCCAGCAGCTACCGACGGGACAGCTTTAATGAAAAACTGTTTTTT
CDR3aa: CASSYRRDSFNEKLFF

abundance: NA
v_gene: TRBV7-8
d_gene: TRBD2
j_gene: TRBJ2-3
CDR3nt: TGTGCCGGCGGACTAGCGGGGGCCGGGGCTAAAACAGATACGCAGTATTTT
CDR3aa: CAGGLAGAGAKTDTQYF

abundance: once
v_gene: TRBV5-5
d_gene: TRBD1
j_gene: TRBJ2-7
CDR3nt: TGTGCCAGCACCGAAACCCGGGACAGGGGACGGGGCGAGCAGTACTTC
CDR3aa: CASTETRDRGRGEQYF

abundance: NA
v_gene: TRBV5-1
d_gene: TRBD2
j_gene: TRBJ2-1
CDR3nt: TGCGCCAGCGGAGTCACGGGACTAGCGGGGTTGGGCGAGCAGTTCTTC
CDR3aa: CASGVTGLAGLGEQFF

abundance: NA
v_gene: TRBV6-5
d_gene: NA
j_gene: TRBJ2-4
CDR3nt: TGTGCCAGCAGTCTGGTAGTCGGCGACATTCAGTACTTC
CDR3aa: CASSLVVGDIQYF

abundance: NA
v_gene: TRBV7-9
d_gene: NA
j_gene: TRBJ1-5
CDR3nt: TGTGCCAGCAGCGGGACGGCCAATCAGCCCCAGCATTTT
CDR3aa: CASSGTANQPQHF

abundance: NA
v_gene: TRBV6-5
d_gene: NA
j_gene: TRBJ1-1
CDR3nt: TGTGCCAGCAGTTACGCCGGGAACACTGAAGCTTTCTTT
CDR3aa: CASSYAGNTEAFF

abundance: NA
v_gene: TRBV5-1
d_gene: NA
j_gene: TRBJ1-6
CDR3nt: TGCGCCAGCAGCTTGGTACGGACTCTTAATTCACCCCTCCACTTT
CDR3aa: CASSLVRTLNSPLHF

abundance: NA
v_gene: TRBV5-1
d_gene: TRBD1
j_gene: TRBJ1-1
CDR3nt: TGCGCCAGCAGCCCGCAGGGGGCCGAAGACACTGAAGCTTTCTTT
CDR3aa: CASSPQGAEDTEAFF

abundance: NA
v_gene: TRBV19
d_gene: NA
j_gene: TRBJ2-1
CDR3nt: TGTGCCAGTAGTACTACGGAGAGCTCCTACAATGAGCAGTTCTTC
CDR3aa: CASSTTESSYNEQFF